What follows describes a single TCR beta chain. Its cognate antigen has yet to be identified. A junction boundary mismatches the germline segment, possibly from a read error. The sample belongs to a study of human T cells and chemical hapten exposure (TCRdb year 2021). For the wider study: For sensitization, 2% DPC in acetone was applied to a 2 cm by 2 cm area of upper inner arm skin. Weekly therapeutic DPC doses were additionally applied to the scalp of patients throughout the roughly 26-week study period. Patch tests used Finn chambers with 0.01% DPC on the upper back, scored after 6 days by International Contact Dermatitis Research Group standards. Alopecia areata with under or over 50% scalp involvement, alopecia totalis and alopecia universalis were represented in the patient cohort, which was mostly female. Libraries were combined into a pool for sequencing, and differences in TCR yield between samples came mainly from small differences in library volumes within the pool. The study tracked peripheral blood TCR repertoire changes in vivo during primary and secondary sensitization to the hapten diphenylcyclopropenone (DPC) in alopecia patients. Blood samples were taken from patients before sensitization (week 0) and at 2, 6 and about 24 weeks after DPC sensitization. Roughly 30 alopecia patients provided blood for TCR sequencing at one to four time points (pre-sensitization, 2, 6 and 24 weeks). Results and caveats for the whole study, not just this receptor: A positive correlation was found between the number of PT1 expanded TCRs and patch test score, with significance reached at thresholds 8, 16 and 32 but not 4. Significantly more large CDR3 similarity clusters were formed by expanded TCRs than by pre-sensitization or healthy control sets, consistent with antigen-driven responses. After repeated subsampling, changes were observed in the strength of the expansion versus patch-test correlation and in the threshold at which the correlation became significant. Because every patient had alopecia, a presumed autoimmune disease, the patients' immune response might differ from that of healthy individuals. No change with DPC sensitization was found in the number of TCRs above 1 in 1000 frequency, and no evidence of global repertoire structure alterations was found.

Including cysteine and phenylalanine, the CDR3 has 13 amino acids. Left in the record is the CDR3 DNA by itself, 39 bases read in frame from the first base. Per the germline V gene (reference sequence), WNHNN is the CDR1 and SYGVQD is the CDR2. Library prep was done by RACE. Instrument used: NextSeq 500. Library preparation attached unique molecular identifiers to individual cDNA molecules for quantitative, reproducible TCR counting. From each blood RNA sample, both TCR alpha and TCR beta chains were sequenced. On the authors' methods: Samples had a median of approximately 93,000 TCRs, with a range from 23,224 to 690,600. The Decombinator software suite was used to annotate the V, J and CDR3 of the TCR reads. For the PS versus PT1 abundance plots, all samples were subsampled to the same number of TCRs (28,000). Expanded TCRs were defined as absent before sensitization and observed at least eight times at the 2-week time point. TCRdb reran the public reads through fastp at Q25 and MiXCR, keeping productive beta chains. Each entry merges the rows of one CDR3 protein and shows their most common DNA and genes. Here the V and J calls rest on TCRdb's processing, not on the authors' analysis. This sample gives 80,000 to 95,000 distinct CDR3 sequences in total; approximately 10% of them show up just once. The ten largest clones represent roughly 1.5% of the sample.

Explained via the paper, the time point label denotes: patch test 2, 6 weeks after DPC sensitization. The sample's treatment or condition label, in plain terms: therapeutic diphenylcyclopropenone sensitization with weekly scalp DPC. At every patch-test visit, the blood draw took place before the patch test was put on. To be eligible, patients had to be aged 18 to 70, diagnosed with alopecia and judged suitable for DPC therapy, while pregnant patients were excluded. Total RNA was extracted from unfractionated whole blood that had been collected in Tempus Blood RNA tubes. The rearrangement combines TRBV10-1 with TRBJ2-4, with TRBD2 as a weak D call on 5 bases. This clonotype was sampled from a man aged 18 to 29 with alopecia areata. Some clones in this sample may be carry-over from other donors' samples. The input for sequencing was whole blood, taken in connection with sensitization to the hapten diphenylcyclopropenone (DPC). The bases are TGCACCAGCAGTGGCGGGCTCGGAAACATTCAGTACTTC. The encoded protein is CTSSGGLGNIQYF.